This note documents a single T cell receptor (beta chain) sequence. Its antigen is still unknown. This entry is derived from a study of molecular identifiers for immune sequencing clone quantification. Study as a whole: In replicates, the authors split RNA from around 18,000 or 91,000 naive CD8 cells five ways and sequenced four.

A single record per CDR3 protein comes from TCRdb applying MiXCR to the PCR reads. The repertoire holds about 510,000 distinct CDR3 sequences, with under 30% as singletons. V was shortened by 8 bases and J by 4 bases, with 20 bases between the two germline ends. This CDR3 is 15 amino acids long. Study conclusions and caveats: Spiked Jurkat TCR RNA originating from one cell could reportedly be identified amid some 920,000 naive cells.

The source material was naive CD8+ T cells from blood, with Jurkat cell RNA spiked in. Regarding subset: FACS-sorted CD8+CD4-CCR7+CD45RA+ naive T cells. This receptor was taken from a human donor in good health. Some libraries in this study had Jurkat cell RNA spiked in. The chain combines TRBV12-3 or TRBV12-4 with TRBJ1-1; D possibly corresponds to TRBD1 (6 bases). The CDR3 nucleotides are TGTGCCAGCCAAGGGGGGGCCGGGGGGGTCACTGAAGCTTTCTTT. Translation: CASQGGAGGVTEAFF.